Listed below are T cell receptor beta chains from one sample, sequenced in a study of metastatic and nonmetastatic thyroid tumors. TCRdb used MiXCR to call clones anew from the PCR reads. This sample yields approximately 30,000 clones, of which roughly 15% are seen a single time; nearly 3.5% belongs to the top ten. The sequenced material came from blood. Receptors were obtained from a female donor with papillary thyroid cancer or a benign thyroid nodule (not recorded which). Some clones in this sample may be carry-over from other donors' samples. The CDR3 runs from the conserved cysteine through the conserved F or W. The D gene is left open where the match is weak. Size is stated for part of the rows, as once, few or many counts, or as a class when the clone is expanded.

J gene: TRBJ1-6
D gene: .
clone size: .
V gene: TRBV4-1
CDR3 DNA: TGCGCCAGCAGCCAAGACAGGGAATGGTCACCCCTCCACTTT
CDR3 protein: CASSQDREWSPLHF

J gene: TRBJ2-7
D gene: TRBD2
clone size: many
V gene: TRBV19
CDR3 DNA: TGTGCCAGTAGTATAGGTGTTCTAGCGGGAGGCACGCCATCCGAGCAGTACTTC
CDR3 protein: CASSIGVLAGGTPSEQYF

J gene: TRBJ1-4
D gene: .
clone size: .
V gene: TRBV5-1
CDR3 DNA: TGCGCCAGCAGCCCTACGGGGGGGGCGGGTGAAAAACTGTTTTTT
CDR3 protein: CASSPTGGAGEKLFF

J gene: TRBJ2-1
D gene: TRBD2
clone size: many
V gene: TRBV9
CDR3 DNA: TGTGCCAGCAGCCACGGACTAGCGGGAAGTGTATTC
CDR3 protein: CASSHGLAGSVF

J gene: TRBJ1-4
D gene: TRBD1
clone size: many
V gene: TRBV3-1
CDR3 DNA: TGTGCCAGCAGCCCGACAGGGTTGAATGAAAAACTGTTTTTT
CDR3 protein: CASSPTGLNEKLFF

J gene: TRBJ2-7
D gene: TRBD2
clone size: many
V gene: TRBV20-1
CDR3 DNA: TGCAGTGCCTTGGGACTAGCGGGAGTGTACGAGCAGTACTTC
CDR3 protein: CSALGLAGVYEQYF

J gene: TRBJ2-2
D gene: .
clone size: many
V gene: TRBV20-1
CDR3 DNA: TGCAGTGCTAGAGATGGGGGAACGCACACCGGGGAGCTGTTTTTT
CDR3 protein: CSARDGGTHTGELFF

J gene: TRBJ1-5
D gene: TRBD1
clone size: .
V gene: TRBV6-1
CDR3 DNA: TGTGCCAACATCTTCGACAGGGGGCAGGGCAATCAGCCCCAGCATTTT
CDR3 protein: CANIFDRGQGNQPQHF

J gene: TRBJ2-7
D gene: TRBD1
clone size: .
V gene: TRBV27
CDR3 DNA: TGTGCCAGCAGTCTACAGGGGGCCTCGGGTTATCAGTACTTC
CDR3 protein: CASSLQGASGYQYF

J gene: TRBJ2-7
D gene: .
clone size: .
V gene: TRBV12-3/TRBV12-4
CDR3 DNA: TGTCCCAGTAGGACATGGAACTCCTACGAGCAGTACTTC
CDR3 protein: CPSRTWNSYEQYF

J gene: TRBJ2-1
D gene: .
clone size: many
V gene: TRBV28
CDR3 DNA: TGTGCCAGCAGTTTGGTGACAGTGGCCTACAATGAGCAGTTCTTC
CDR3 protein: CASSLVTVAYNEQFF

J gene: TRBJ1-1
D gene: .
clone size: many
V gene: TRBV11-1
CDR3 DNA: TGTGCCAGCAGCTTAGCGAGAGGTAACACTGAAGCTTTCTTT
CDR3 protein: CASSLARGNTEAFF

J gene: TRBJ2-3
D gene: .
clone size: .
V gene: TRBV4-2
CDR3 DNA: TGTGCCAGCAGCCAAGATGGAGCCGGGCAGCTTGAGGCAGATACGCAGTATTTT
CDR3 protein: CASSQDGAGQLEADTQYF

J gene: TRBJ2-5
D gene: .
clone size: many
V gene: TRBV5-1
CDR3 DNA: TGCGCCAGCAGCTTGGACAGGGACCAGACCCAGTACTTC
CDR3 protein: CASSLDRDQTQYF

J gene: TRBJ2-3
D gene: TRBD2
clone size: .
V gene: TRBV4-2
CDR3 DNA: TGTGCCAGCAGCCCCGGGACTATTGTATCAGATACGCAGTATTTT
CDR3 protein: CASSPGTIVSDTQYF

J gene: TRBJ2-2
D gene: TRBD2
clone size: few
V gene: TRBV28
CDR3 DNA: TGTGCCAGCAGGCCTACAGCGGGAGCTTCGAACACTTGGGAGCTGTTTTTT
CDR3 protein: CASRPTAGASNTWELFF

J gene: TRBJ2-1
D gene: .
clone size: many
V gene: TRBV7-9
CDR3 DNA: TGTGCCAGCAGCCCCGCACTGCGGTTAAATGAGCAGTTCTTC
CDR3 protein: CASSPALRLNEQFF

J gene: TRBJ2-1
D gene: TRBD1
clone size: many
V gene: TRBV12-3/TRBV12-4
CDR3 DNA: TGTGCCAGCAGCTCTACGGGACAGGGCGACGAGCAGTTCTTC
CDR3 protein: CASSSTGQGDEQFF

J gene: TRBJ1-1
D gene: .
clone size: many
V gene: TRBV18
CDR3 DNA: TGTGCCAGCTCACCAGTACAGAGCGGTTTGATCGAAGCTTTCTTT
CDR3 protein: CASSPVQSGLIEAFF

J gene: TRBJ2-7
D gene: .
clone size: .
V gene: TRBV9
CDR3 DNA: TGTGCCAGCAGCGAACACTCGGTACATGGGGGCGAGCAGTACTTC
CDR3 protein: CASSEHSVHGGEQYF

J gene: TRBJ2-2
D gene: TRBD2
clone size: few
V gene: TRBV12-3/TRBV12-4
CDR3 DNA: TGTGCCAGCAGTGACTATAGCGGGAGGGACACCGGTGGGCTGTTTTTT
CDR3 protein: CASSDYSGRDTGGLFF

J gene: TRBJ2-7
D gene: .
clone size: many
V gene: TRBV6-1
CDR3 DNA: TGTGCCAGCAGTGAATGGGGAGCTACCTACGAGCAGTACTTC
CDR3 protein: CASSEWGATYEQYF

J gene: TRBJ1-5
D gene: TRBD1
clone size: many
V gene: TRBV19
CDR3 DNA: TGTGCCAGTATTAAGTCGACAGGGGGCAATCAGCCCCAGCATTTT
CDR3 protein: CASIKSTGGNQPQHF

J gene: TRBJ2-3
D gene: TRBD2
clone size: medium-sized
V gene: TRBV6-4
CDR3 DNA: TGTGCCAGCAGTGACCGGGAGGGCCCAGATACGCAGTATTTT
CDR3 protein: CASSDREGPDTQYF

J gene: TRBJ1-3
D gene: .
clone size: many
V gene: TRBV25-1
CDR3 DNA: TGTGCCAGCAGTGAATCTAAAGCGTACTCTGGAAACACCATATATTTT
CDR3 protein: CASSESKAYSGNTIYF

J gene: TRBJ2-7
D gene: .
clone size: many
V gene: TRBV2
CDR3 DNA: TGTGCCAGCAATGGGCCCTACGAGCAGTACTTC
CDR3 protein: CASNGPYEQYF

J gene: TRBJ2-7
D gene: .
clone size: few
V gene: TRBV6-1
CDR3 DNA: TGTGCCAGCATTGAAGCTCTGGCCGCAGCCCTCTACGAGCAGTACTTC
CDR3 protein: CASIEALAAALYEQYF

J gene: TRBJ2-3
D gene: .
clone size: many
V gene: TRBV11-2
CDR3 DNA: TGTGCCAGCAGCTTCTCTGATGTCAGAAATACGCAGTATTTT
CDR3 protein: CASSFSDVRNTQYF

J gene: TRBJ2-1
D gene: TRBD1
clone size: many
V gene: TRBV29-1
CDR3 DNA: TGCAGCGCCACAGGGGGCTTTTCCTACAATGAGCAGTTCTTC
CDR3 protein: CSATGGFSYNEQFF

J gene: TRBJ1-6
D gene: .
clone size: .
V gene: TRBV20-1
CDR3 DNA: TGCAGTGCTCCCGGTCAGGGCGGACCACCCCTCCACTTT
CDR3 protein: CSAPGQGGPPLHF

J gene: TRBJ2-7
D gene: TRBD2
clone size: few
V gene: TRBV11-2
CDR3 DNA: TGTGCCTGCGTGGGGGGGCTAGCGGGGTATTTCTACGAGCAGTACTTC
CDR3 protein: CACVGGLAGYFYEQYF

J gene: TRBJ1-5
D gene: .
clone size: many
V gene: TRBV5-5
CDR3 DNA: TGTGCCAGCAGCTTTGGGGGGGATTGGCGCAATCAGCCCCAGCATTTT
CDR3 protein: CASSFGGDWRNQPQHF

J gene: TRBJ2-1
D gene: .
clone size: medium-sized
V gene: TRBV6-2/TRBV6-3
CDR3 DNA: TGTGCCAGCAGTTACGGGGCTAGCGACTACAATGAGCAGTTCTTC
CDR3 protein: CASSYGASDYNEQFF

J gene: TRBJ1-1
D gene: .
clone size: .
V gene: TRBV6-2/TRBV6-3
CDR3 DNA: TGTGCCAGCAGCCCCTCTGTGAACACTGAAGCTTTCTTT
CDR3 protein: CASSPSVNTEAFF

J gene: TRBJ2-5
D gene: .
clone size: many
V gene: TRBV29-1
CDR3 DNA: TGCAGCGTTGGGACACAAGAGACCCAGTACTTC
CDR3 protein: CSVGTQETQYF

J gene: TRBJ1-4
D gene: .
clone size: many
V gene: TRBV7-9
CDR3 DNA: TGTGCCAGCAGCTTTATTTCAGGGGAGGAAACTAATGAAAAACTGTTTTTT
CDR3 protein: CASSFISGEETNEKLFF

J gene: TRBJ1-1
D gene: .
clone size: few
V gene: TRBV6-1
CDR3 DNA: TGTGCCAGTAGCAACGGAGAGAACACTGAAGCTTTCTTT
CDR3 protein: CASSNGENTEAFF

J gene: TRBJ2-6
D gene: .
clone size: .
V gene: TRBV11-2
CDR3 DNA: TGTGCCACCGGTCGGGGCAGGGGAGCCTCTGGGGCCAACGTCCTGACTTTT
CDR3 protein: CATGRGRGASGANVLTF

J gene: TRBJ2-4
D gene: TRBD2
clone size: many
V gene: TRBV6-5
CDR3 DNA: TGTGCCAGCAGTTACGTTGGCGGGAGGGATGGAACCAAAAACATTCAGTACTTC
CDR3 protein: CASSYVGGRDGTKNIQYF

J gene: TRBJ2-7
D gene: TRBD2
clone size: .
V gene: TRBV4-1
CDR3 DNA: TGCGCCAGCATTCAAACGGGGGGAGCTCCTGGCGAGCAGTACTTC
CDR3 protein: CASIQTGGAPGEQYF

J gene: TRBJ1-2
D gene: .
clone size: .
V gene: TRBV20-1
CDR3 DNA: TGCAGTGCATCTTCCGGGAGAGGGAGATTCTACACCTTC
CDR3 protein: CSASSGRGRFYTF

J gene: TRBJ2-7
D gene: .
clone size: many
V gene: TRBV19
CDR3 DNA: TGTGCCAGTAGTCTCAGGGTCCGTGGGGGCGAGCAGTACTTC
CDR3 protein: CASSLRVRGGEQYF